A selection of T cell receptor beta chains follows, all from one sample in a study of blood T cell repertoires in COVID-19. The assay was immunoSEQ multiplex PCR, and TCRdb's table has in-frame clones only and misses some. Of 150,000 to 200,000 clones in the sample, approximately 95% were seen once. The sequencing sample was made of peripheral blood. Receptors were obtained from a woman aged 45-60 years with acute or convalescent COVID-19. Both conserved end residues are part of each CDR3. Fields, in order: V gene, J gene, clone size, D gene, CDR3 DNA, CDR3 protein. D genes are given only for firm matches. Clone size, where shown, is once, few, many, or a class for clones that have expanded.

>TRBV4-3|TRBJ1-1|.|.
TGCGCCAGCAGCCAAGAAGAAGGAGGACCTGCAACTTTCTTT
CASSQEEGGPATFF
>TRBV6-2/TRBV6-3|TRBJ1-5|.|TRBD1
TGTGCCAGCAGTCGTGCCGGGACAGGTATAGGCAATCAGCCCCAGCATTTT
CASSRAGTGIGNQPQHF
>TRBV6-2/TRBV6-3|TRBJ2-2|.|TRBD2
TGTGCCAGCAGTTACCGTTTGGTCGGGGAGGGCACCGGGGAGCTGTTTTTT
CASSYRLVGEGTGELFF
>TRBV10-1|TRBJ1-1|once|TRBD1
TGCGCCAGCATTCTGACTCCTATGACAGGGGGTAACACTGAAGCTTTCTTT
CASILTPMTGGNTEAFF
>TRBV19|TRBJ1-2|few|TRBD1
TGTGCCACCGACCTCGCCGGGACAGGGGTTGGCTACACCTTC
CATDLAGTGVGYTF
>TRBV12-5|TRBJ1-4|.|.
TGTGCTAGTGGTTTGTACAACGATGAAAAACTGTTTTTT
CASGLYNDEKLFF
>TRBV5-4|TRBJ2-1|.|.
TGTGCCAGCAGCTGGGGACGGGAGTATGAGCAGTTCTTC
CASSWGREYEQFF
>TRBV19|TRBJ2-1|.|TRBD2
TGTGCCAGCCACCCTGGGGGAGCGGGAGCCGTCGATGAGCAGTTCTTC
CASHPGGAGAVDEQFF
>TRBV6-1|TRBJ2-7|.|.
TGTGCCAGCAGTGAACAGGGCGGTACGTACTTC
CASSEQGGTYF
>TRBV28|TRBJ2-1|.|.
TGTGCCAGCGGGGGGAGGACAGGATACAATGAGCAGTTCTTC
CASGGRTGYNEQFF
>TRBV7-9|TRBJ1-1|.|.
TGTGCCAGCAGCGCTCCAAGAGATTTGAACACTGAAGCTTTCTTT
CASSAPRDLNTEAFF
>TRBV6-5|TRBJ1-1|.|.
TGTGCCAGCAGATCGGACACCTCCGAAGCTTTCTTT
CASRSDTSEAFF
>TRBV7-3|TRBJ2-2|.|.
TGTGCCAGCAGCTTAATCCGGAACACCGGGGAGCTGTTTTTT
CASSLIRNTGELFF
>TRBV19|TRBJ2-7|.|.
TGTGCCAGTAGTTCAGGGGTCTCCTACGAGCAGTACTTC
CASSSGVSYEQYF
>TRBV2|TRBJ2-3|.|.
TGTGCCAGTCGGGAGACCGTAGATACGCAGTATTTT
CASRETVDTQYF
>TRBV19|TRBJ1-1|.|TRBD1
TGTGCCAGTAGCAATACAGGGGGCGTCGCTGAAGCTTTCTTT
CASSNTGGVAEAFF
>TRBV30|TRBJ1-3|.|.
TGTGCCTGGAGTTCTTACTCTGGAAACACCATATATTTT
CAWSSYSGNTIYF
>TRBV6-2/TRBV6-3|TRBJ1-4|.|TRBD1
TGTGCCAGCAGCCCCCTGGGGACAGGACGCGAAAAACTGTTTTTT
CASSPLGTGREKLFF
>TRBV12-3/TRBV12-4|TRBJ2-3|.|.
TGTGCCATCACCGCTGCGGATACGCAGTATTTT
CAITAADTQYF
>TRBV18|TRBJ2-1|.|.
TGTGCCAGCTCACCAGAGGCAGGGGCCTCTCCTTTGAGCTCCTACAATGAGCAGTTCTTC
CASSPEAGASPLSSYNEQFF
>TRBV12-3/TRBV12-4|TRBJ2-7|.|.
TGTGCCAGCAGTGACAAAGCCTACGAGCAGTACTTC
CASSDKAYEQYF
>TRBV15|TRBJ1-1|.|.
TGTGCCACCAGCAGAGAGGCATGGGGGCGGACTGAAGCTTTCTTT
CATSREAWGRTEAFF
>TRBV11-2|TRBJ2-7|.|.
TGTGCCAGCAGCTTAGAAGTACTCTCCTACGAGCAGTACTTC
CASSLEVLSYEQYF
>TRBV24-1|TRBJ2-7|few|TRBD1
TGTGCCACCAGTGACCTTGGACAGGACAGCGAGCAGTACTTC
CATSDLGQDSEQYF
>TRBV7-9|TRBJ1-6|.|.
TGTGCCAGCAGTGATAGGGGGTATTTAGATTCACCCCTCCACTTT
CASSDRGYLDSPLHF
>TRBV27|TRBJ2-3|.|TRBD1
TGTGCCAGCAGCGCCATACAGGGGTTTGGGGGCACAGATACGCAGTATTTT
CASSAIQGFGGTDTQYF
>TRBV20-1|TRBJ1-2|.|.
TGCAGTGCCGCAGGGAACTATGGCTACACCTTC
CSAAGNYGYTF
>TRBV27|TRBJ2-3|once|TRBD2
TGTGCCAGCAGTTTAGAGGGACTAGGGGGACTAATCACAGATACGCAGTATTTT
CASSLEGLGGLITDTQYF
>TRBV24-1|TRBJ1-2|.|TRBD1
TGTGCCACCAGTGATGCCCGAGGGGGCGCTAACTATGGCTACACCTTC
CATSDARGGANYGYTF
>TRBV9|TRBJ2-3|.|.
TGTGCCAGCAGCGTAGAAGGCGGAATTAGCACAGATACGCAGTATTTT
CASSVEGGISTDTQYF
>TRBV4-1|TRBJ2-7|.|.
TGCGCCAGCAGTGCCGGGACTCTCAGCTCCTACGAGCAGTACTTC
CASSAGTLSSYEQYF
>TRBV3-1/TRBV3-2|TRBJ1-6|.|.
TGTGCCAGCAGCCAGGATCCATATACAGGGTTTCGGGGATCACCCCTCCACTTT
CASSQDPYTGFRGSPLHF
>TRBV19|TRBJ1-5|.|TRBD1
TGTGCCAGTAGTACAACAGGGGGCTTTCAGCCCCAGCATTTT
CASSTTGGFQPQHF
>TRBV15|TRBJ2-7|.|TRBD1
TGTGCCACCAGCCGAGAATTTGGACAGGGTAATCCGTACGAGCAGTACTTC
CATSREFGQGNPYEQYF
>TRBV24-1|TRBJ2-2|.|TRBD1
TGTGCCACCAGTGATGACAGGGACAGGAGCCGGGAGCTGTTTTTT
CATSDDRDRSRELFF
>TRBV9|TRBJ1-2|.|TRBD1
TGTGCCAGCAGCCCCAGTCTCGCGTTTACAGGGACAGCCTATGGCTACACCTTC
CASSPSLAFTGTAYGYTF
>TRBV20-1|TRBJ2-7|.|.
TGCAGTGCTAGTGCAGGGGACTCCTACGAGCAGTACTTC
CSASAGDSYEQYF
>TRBV6-5|TRBJ1-5|.|.
TGTGCCAGCCGGGGGGCGAGGTCCCAGCATTTT
CASRGARSQHF
>TRBV7-9|TRBJ1-1|.|.
TGTGCCAGCAGCTTACCAGGGTATAACACTGAAGCTTTCTTT
CASSLPGYNTEAFF
>TRBV11-2|TRBJ2-7|.|TRBD2
TGTGCCAGCAGCCTTTCTAGCGGGGGGGCCGAAGACTTC
CASSLSSGGAEDF
>TRBV5-6|TRBJ1-5|.|TRBD1
TGTGCCAGCAGCCAGACTACAGGGGGACGGCTTTATAGCAATCAGCCCCAGCATTTT
CASSQTTGGRLYSNQPQHF
>TRBV15|TRBJ1-4|.|TRBD1
TGTGCCACCAGCAGAGCAGGGGGAACTAATGAAAAACTGTTTTTT
CATSRAGGTNEKLFF
>TRBV5-6|TRBJ2-3|.|.
TGTGCCAGCAGCTTGGACGGAGGGTACAGTACAGATACGCAGTATTTT
CASSLDGGYSTDTQYF
>TRBV18|TRBJ1-2|.|TRBD1
TGTGCCAGCTCACCGTACACAGGGGCGGACTATGGCTACACCTTC
CASSPYTGADYGYTF
>TRBV27|TRBJ1-2|.|.
TGTGCCAGCAGGGCACAGGGCGTGCCGGGCTACACCTTC
CASRAQGVPGYTF